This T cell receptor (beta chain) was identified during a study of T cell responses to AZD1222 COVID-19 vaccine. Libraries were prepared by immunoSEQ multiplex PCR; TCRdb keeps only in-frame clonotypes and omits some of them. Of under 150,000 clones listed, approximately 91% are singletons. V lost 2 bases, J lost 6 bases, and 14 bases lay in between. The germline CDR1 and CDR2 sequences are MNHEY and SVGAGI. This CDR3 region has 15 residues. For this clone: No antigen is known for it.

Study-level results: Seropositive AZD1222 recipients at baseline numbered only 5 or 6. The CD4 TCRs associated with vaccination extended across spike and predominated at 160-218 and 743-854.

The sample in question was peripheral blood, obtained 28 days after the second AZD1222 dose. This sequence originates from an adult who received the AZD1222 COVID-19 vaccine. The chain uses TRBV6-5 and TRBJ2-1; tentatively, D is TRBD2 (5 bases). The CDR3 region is CASSYASGLANEQFF. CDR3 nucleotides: TGTGCCAGCAGTTACGCGAGTGGGCTAGCCAATGAGCAGTTCTTC.